A selection of T cell receptor beta chains follows, all from one sample in a study of blood T cells in healthy people across ages. MiXCR, applied by TCRdb to the 5' RACE reads, yields one record per CDR3 protein. This sample has about 1.5 million distinct CDR3 sequences; about 42% occur once, and the top ten carry just over 4%. The sequenced material came from blood. All receptors derive from a woman younger than 30 in good health. Both conserved end residues are part of each CDR3. Each record gives: clone size, D gene, J gene, V gene, CDR3 DNA, CDR3 protein. The D gene is left open where the match is weak. Rows give clone size only sometimes, using once, few, many, or a class for an expanded clone.

clone size: few
D gene: TRBD2
J gene: TRBJ2-3
V gene: TRBV6-6
CDR3 DNA: TGTGCCAGCAGTTACGGACTAGCGGTTGGCACAGATACGCAGTATTTT
CDR3 protein: CASSYGLAVGTDTQYF

clone size: few
D gene: TRBD2
J gene: TRBJ2-1
V gene: TRBV7-2
CDR3 DNA: TGTGCCAGCAGCTTAACCATAGGGACTAGCAATGCAAGCTCCTACAATGAGCAGTTCTTC
CDR3 protein: CASSLTIGTSNASSYNEQFF

clone size: few
D gene: .
J gene: TRBJ2-5
V gene: TRBV9
CDR3 DNA: TGTGCCAGCAGCGTAAAGTCCCAAGAGACCCAGTACTTC
CDR3 protein: CASSVKSQETQYF

clone size: .
D gene: TRBD1
J gene: TRBJ2-1
V gene: TRBV4-1
CDR3 DNA: TGCGCCAGCAGCCGGTCGGACAGGGACCTCAACAATGAGCAGTTCTTC
CDR3 protein: CASSRSDRDLNNEQFF

clone size: few
D gene: .
J gene: TRBJ2-5
V gene: TRBV7-9
CDR3 DNA: TGTGCCCTAGCCAACTACCAAGAGACCCAGTACTTC
CDR3 protein: CALANYQETQYF

clone size: few
D gene: .
J gene: TRBJ2-7
V gene: TRBV6-2/TRBV6-3
CDR3 DNA: TGTGCCAGCAGTCCGGACTACTCCTACGAGCAGTACTTC
CDR3 protein: CASSPDYSYEQYF

clone size: .
D gene: TRBD2
J gene: TRBJ2-3
V gene: TRBV2
CDR3 DNA: TGTGCCAGCAGCTGGCTAGCGGCGCGGCTCACAGATACGCAGTATTTT
CDR3 protein: CASSWLAARLTDTQYF

clone size: few
D gene: .
J gene: TRBJ2-1
V gene: TRBV7-2
CDR3 DNA: TGTGCCAGCAGCTTACTAGGCCAGGGTCGGGTGGATGAGCAGTTCTTC
CDR3 protein: CASSLLGQGRVDEQFF

clone size: once
D gene: TRBD1
J gene: TRBJ1-5
V gene: TRBV7-2
CDR3 DNA: TGTGCCAGCAGCTTACAGGGACAGGGGGCTTTACGGCCCCAGCATTTT
CDR3 protein: CASSLQGQGALRPQHF

clone size: .
D gene: .
J gene: TRBJ2-5
V gene: TRBV29-1
CDR3 DNA: TGCAGCGTGCGGACGGTACTCCAAGAGACCCAGTACTTC
CDR3 protein: CSVRTVLQETQYF

clone size: few
D gene: .
J gene: TRBJ2-7
V gene: TRBV6-5
CDR3 DNA: TGTGCCAGCAGTTACGAGGGACAACCCTACGAGCAGTACTTC
CDR3 protein: CASSYEGQPYEQYF

clone size: few
D gene: .
J gene: TRBJ2-7
V gene: TRBV29-1
CDR3 DNA: TGCAGCGTCAATGGGGGAGGGGGTCGGCTCGAGCAGTACTTC
CDR3 protein: CSVNGGGGRLEQYF

clone size: .
D gene: TRBD1
J gene: TRBJ1-1
V gene: TRBV6-2/TRBV6-3
CDR3 DNA: TGTGCCAGCAGTCACCGTGACAGGGGAGGGACTGAAGCTTTCTTT
CDR3 protein: CASSHRDRGGTEAFF

clone size: few
D gene: TRBD2
J gene: TRBJ2-1
V gene: TRBV3-1
CDR3 DNA: TGTGCCAGCAGCCAAATTAGGGTCAGGACTAGCGGCACCTACAATGAGCAGTTCTTC
CDR3 protein: CASSQIRVRTSGTYNEQFF

clone size: .
D gene: .
J gene: TRBJ2-3
V gene: TRBV18
CDR3 DNA: TGTGCCAGCTCACCTGGGCTAATCGGGACGGATACGCAGTATTTT
CDR3 protein: CASSPGLIGTDTQYF

clone size: .
D gene: TRBD1
J gene: TRBJ1-2
V gene: TRBV6-6
CDR3 DNA: TGTGCCAGCAGTTACTCGGGGACAGGGAACTATGGCTACACCTTC
CDR3 protein: CASSYSGTGNYGYTF

clone size: .
D gene: .
J gene: TRBJ2-1
V gene: TRBV10-3
CDR3 DNA: TGTGCCATCTGGGAGGGGGGCTACTCCTACAATGAGCAGTTCTTC
CDR3 protein: CAIWEGGYSYNEQFF

clone size: few
D gene: .
J gene: TRBJ1-1
V gene: TRBV20-1
CDR3 DNA: TGCAGTGCTAGAGATCTGGGGACAAAAGCTTTCTTT
CDR3 protein: CSARDLGTKAFF

clone size: few
D gene: .
J gene: TRBJ2-7
V gene: TRBV6-2/TRBV6-3
CDR3 DNA: TGTGCCAGCAGTTACGGCTACCCGCGTTACGAGCAGTACTTC
CDR3 protein: CASSYGYPRYEQYF

clone size: .
D gene: .
J gene: TRBJ2-2
V gene: TRBV7-2
CDR3 DNA: TGTGCCAGCAGCTTGATTTACTCAACGAACACCGGGGAGCTGTTTTTT
CDR3 protein: CASSLIYSTNTGELFF

clone size: .
D gene: TRBD1
J gene: TRBJ2-5
V gene: TRBV7-6
CDR3 DNA: TGTGCCAGCAGCCCCCGGACAGGAACGGAACAGTACTTC
CDR3 protein: CASSPRTGTEQYF